The 17 T cell receptor beta chains presented below share a single source sample, sequenced in a study of T cells in women clearing cervical HPV infection (dated by TCRdb to 2016 to 2018). Libraries were constructed by the immunoSEQ multiplex PCR assay. TCRdb holds this immuneACCESS table with in-frame rearrangements only. Some clones are missing; in checked studies, unresolved V genes explain under half, and the rest has no known cause. The table held for this sample gives fewer than 40,000 clones. The ten top clones hold under 8.5% of the sample. Sequenced sample: blood buffy coat. These receptors originate from a woman between 18 and 69 years old with a cervical HPV16 infection that either progressed to CIN3+ or cleared (not recorded which).

Comment on this clone: The CDR3 end lies 3 residues beyond the end of the read and is filled in from the germline J gene. This chain connects TRBV11-3 to TRBJ1-1; D possibly corresponds to TRBD1 (5 bases). With 5 bases removed from V and 1 base from J, the gap between germline ends came to 11 bases. Germline assignment: CDR1 SGHNT and CDR2 YENEEA. This CDR3 has 14 residues. CDR3 sequence reads: CASSRNRQNTEAFF. Partial CDR3 DNA: TGTGCCAGCAGCCGTAACAGGCAGAACACTGAA.

Details on this clone: The CDR3 end lies 3 residues beyond the end of the read and is filled in from the germline J gene. This chain links TRBV30 with TRBJ1-5, with 9 bases identical to TRBD1. This CDR3 is 14 amino acids long. The V gene's germline CDR1 is GTSNPN and CDR2 SVGIG (reference sequence). V shed 0 bases and J 8 bases; nucleotides not matched to a gene: 5. The part of the CDR3 DNA that was read is TGTGCCTGGAGTGTAGGACAGGGGTATGAGCCC. The encoded protein is CAWSVGQGYEP. The CDR3 in full is CAWSVGQGYEPQHF.

Of note for this clone: The read finishes 3 residues shy of the CDR3 end, and the germline J gene is used to complete it. This rearrangement joins TRBV7-9 to TRBJ2-1, with 7 nucleotides matching TRBD1. Germline V CDR1 and CDR2: SEHNR, FQNEAQ (reference sequence). The CDR3 is 12 residues long. J lost 9 bases, V lost 5 bases, and 4 bases had no gene match. The sequenced part of the CDR3 DNA is TGTGCCAGCAGCCCAACAGGGGTTGAG. Its protein product is CASSPTGVE. In full, the CDR3 reads CASSPTGVEQFF.

As regards this clone: The missing CDR3 end, 3 residues past where the read stops, is filled in from the germline J gene. This rearrangement joins TRBV6-1 to TRBJ1-1; a weak D match, TRBD1 (5 bases). CDR3 length: 14 amino acids. The V end was cut by 3 bases, the J end by 4 bases, with 12 bases between. CDR1 MNHNS and CDR2 SASEGT come from the germline V gene. CDR3 protein: CASSDWRRGTEAFF. The sequenced part of the CDR3 DNA is TGTGCCAGCAGTGATTGGAGAAGGGGCACTGAA.

As concerns this clone: Read coverage stops 3 residues before the CDR3 terminus; the germline J gene supplies the remainder. The chain is built from TRBV20-1 and TRBJ2-7; D possibly corresponds to TRBD1 (6 bases). Between the trimmed V and J ends, which lost 0 bases and 4 bases, there was a span of 10 bases. Germline CDR1 is DFQATT and CDR2 is SNEGSKA (reference sequence). The CDR3 is made up of 13 amino acids. The CDR3 DNA, read in part, is TGCAGTGCTAGAGAACAGGGAAGGTACGAG. Protein: CSAREQGRYE. From start to end, the CDR3 is CSAREQGRYEQYF.

As to this clone: The missing CDR3 end, 3 residues past where the read stops, is filled in from the germline J gene. The V gene is TRBV7-9, the J gene TRBJ1-1; perhaps TRBD1 as D (6 bases). The CDR3 has 15 residues. Germline V gives CDR1 SEHNR, CDR2 FQNEAQ (reference sequence). Here the CDR3 reads CASSHPTGYSYEAFF. CDR3 bases read: TGTGCCAGCAGCCATCCGACAGGATACTCCTACGAG.

As regards this clone: From the germline J gene comes the end of the CDR3, since the read stops 3 residues before it. This sequence joins TRBV4-2 and TRBJ2-6; TRBD1 matches at 10 bases. The germline V gene encodes CDR1 LGHNA and CDR2 YNFKEQ. The CDR3 has 17 amino acids. V trimming: 4 bases; J trimming: 0 bases; junction bases outside the gene matches: 3. CDR3 bases read: TGTGCCAGCAGCCTCGGGACAGGGGTCTCTGGGGCCAACGTC. Protein: CASSLGTGVSGANV. In full, the CDR3 is CASSLGTGVSGANVLTF.

Comments on this clone: The DNA ends 3 residues before the CDR3 does, and the rest of the CDR3 is filled in from the germline J gene. The chain recombines TRBV6-1 with TRBJ1-2; no firm D call. The germline CDR1 and CDR2 sequences are MNHNS and SASEGT. CDR3 length: 15 residues. V dropped 0 bases and J dropped 6 bases, with 14 bases sitting between them. The part of the CDR3 DNA that was read is TGTGCCAGCAGTGAAGCAGGGCACAGCCAAAATGGC. It specifies CASSEAGHSQNG. The entire CDR3 reads CASSEAGHSQNGYTF.

As to this clone: The read ends 3 residues early relative to the CDR3; the germline J gene fills the gap. The V call is TRBV5-1, the J call TRBJ1-1; the D is unclear. Trimming removed 0 bases at V and 1 base at J, with 7 bases between. This CDR3 has 14 amino acids. Germline V CDR1 and CDR2: SGHRS, YFSETQ. CDR3 bases read: TGCGCCAGCAGCTTGGATGGCCAGAACACTGAA. It is translated as CASSLDGQNTE. The full CDR3 is CASSLDGQNTEAFF.

A word on this clone: The read ends 3 residues before the CDR3 terminus; that terminus is restored from the germline J gene. V gene TRBV19 combines with J gene TRBJ2-7, with 9 bases identical to TRBD2. The CDR3 consists of 16 residues. CDR1 LNHDA and CDR2 SQIVND come from the germline V gene (reference sequence). After removal of 5 bases from V and 3 bases from J, the junction contained 11 bases not matched to a gene. The CDR3 sequence is CASSPSVSGGIYEQYF. The part of the CDR3 DNA that was read is TGTGCCAGTAGTCCCAGTGTTAGCGGGGGTATCTACGAG.

For this clone: The read is 3 residues too short to cover the CDR3 end, so that end is filled in from the germline J gene. The J gene is TRBJ2-7, the V gene TRBV20-1, with 7 bases fitting TRBD1. CDR1 is DFQATT, CDR2 SNEGSKA, per germline (reference sequence). J was trimmed by 3 bases and V by 1 base; bases with no gene match: 6. The CDR3 consists of 14 residues. The CDR3 reads CSARGDSSFYEQYF. The covered CDR3 bases are TGCAGTGCTAGAGGGGACAGTTCTTTCTACGAG.

Concerning this clone: The read ends 3 residues early relative to the CDR3; the germline J gene fills the gap. This chain joins TRBV4-1 and TRBJ2-7; D is possibly TRBD1 (7 bases). From germline, CDR1 is MGHRA and CDR2 YSYEKL. The CDR3 is made up of 15 amino acids. With 4 bases removed from V and 3 bases from J, the gap between germline ends came to 16 bases. The covered CDR3 bases are TGCGCCAGCAGCCCCCGCGGGACAGAGGTCTACGAG. Its protein is CASSPRGTEVYE. The CDR3, in full, reads CASSPRGTEVYEQYF.

Comment on this clone: The read stops 3 residues short of the end of the CDR3; the missing end is completed from the germline J gene. The chain links TRBV19 to TRBJ1-5; D is possibly TRBD1 (6 bases). Germline lookup yields CDR1 LNHDA and CDR2 SQIVND (reference sequence). V lost 5 bases to trimming and J lost 4 bases, with 15 bases between them. The CDR3 runs to 15 residues. The covered CDR3 bases are TGTGCCAGTAGTCAAACACGGGACAAAAATCAGCCC. As protein: CASSQTRDKNQP. The full CDR3 reads CASSQTRDKNQPQHF.

About this clone: The CDR3 is cut off 3 residues early in the read; its end comes from the germline J gene. The gene calls are TRBV6-2 or TRBV6-3 and TRBJ1-5, with a possible D match to TRBD1 (5 bases). Trimming shortened V by 4 bases and J by 0 bases, and 7 bases separated the two germline ends. CDR1 and CDR2 (germline): MNHEY, SVGEGT. The CDR3 spans 14 residues. The CDR3 bases that were read are TGTGCCAGCAGTTCAGGGATTAGCAATCAGCCC. Translation gives CASSSGISNQP. The full CDR3 protein is CASSSGISNQPQHF.

A word on this clone: Read sequence stops 3 residues before the CDR3 end, and the germline J gene provides the missing end. The genes are TRBV18 and TRBJ1-4; TRBD1 is a possible D gene (5 bases). V was cut by 4 bases and J by 8 bases, with 17 bases left in between. CDR3 length: 15 residues. Germline-derived CDR1 and CDR2 are KGHSH and LQKENI. This CDR3 reads CASSLPPGTSEKLFF. Partial CDR3 DNA: TGTGCCAGCTCACTTCCCCCCGGGACTTCCGAAAAA.

A remark on this clone: The sequenced fragment ends 3 residues before the CDR3 boundary, so the rest is inferred from the germline J gene. The rearrangement joins TRBV18 to TRBJ1-4; D is unclear. CDR3 length: 14 residues. Germline-derived CDR1 and CDR2 are KGHSH and LQKENI. V shed 6 bases and J shed 6 bases, with 14 bases lying between them. Incomplete CDR3 DNA: TGTGCCAGCTCCCCTACAGAGATCGATGAAAAA. Protein: CASSPTEIDEK. The whole CDR3 sequence reads CASSPTEIDEKLFF.

Note on this clone: The missing CDR3 end, 3 residues past where the read stops, is filled in from the germline J gene. The chain uses TRBV19 and TRBJ2-5; 9 bases fit TRBD2. The CDR3 extends over 14 amino acids. V shed 7 bases, J shed 2 bases, and the junction held 5 bases outside the gene matches. In germline, CDR1 is LNHDA, CDR2 SQIVND (reference sequence). The sequenced CDR3 bases are TGTGCCAGTAATCCGGCGGGGGGGCAAGAGACC. Amino acids: CASNPAGGQET. The whole CDR3 region reads CASNPAGGQETQYF.